This TCR beta chain was recorded in a study of blood T cells in healthy people across ages. Sample-barcoded 5' priming and a J-beta primer mix drove a second PCR of about 7 to 12 cycles. TCRdb ran MiXCR on the 5' RACE reads and lists one entry per CDR3 protein. The data contain approximately 700,000 distinct CDR3 sequences, roughly 32% of them singletons. In its sample, this clonotype was seen a few times. Germline CDR1 SGHRS, CDR2 YFSETQ. Trimming pared 1 base from V and 2 bases from J, leaving 12 bases between. This CDR3 is built from 15 residues. The receptor's source is a woman older than 75 in good health. The V and J genes are TRBV5-1 and TRBJ2-5; tentatively, D is TRBD1 (5 bases). The sequenced material came from blood. CDR3 sequence (DNA): TGCGCCAGCAGCTTGTGGAGACAGTTTCAAGAGACCCAGTACTTC. Translating gives CASSLWRQFQETQYF.